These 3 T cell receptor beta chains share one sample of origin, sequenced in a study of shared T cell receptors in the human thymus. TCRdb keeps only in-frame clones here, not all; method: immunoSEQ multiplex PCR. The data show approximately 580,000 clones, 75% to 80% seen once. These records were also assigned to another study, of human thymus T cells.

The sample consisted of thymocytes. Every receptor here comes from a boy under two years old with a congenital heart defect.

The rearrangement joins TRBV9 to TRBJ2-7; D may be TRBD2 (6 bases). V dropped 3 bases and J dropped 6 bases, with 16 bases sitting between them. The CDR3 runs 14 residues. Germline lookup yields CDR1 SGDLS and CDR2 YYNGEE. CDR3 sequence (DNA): TGTGCCAGCAGCGAGCGGGTGACTGGGCGCGAGCAGTACTTC. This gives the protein CASSERVTGREQYF. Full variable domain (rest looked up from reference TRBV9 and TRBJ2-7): DSGVTQTPKHLITATGQRVTLRCSPRSGDLSVYWYQQSLDQGLQFLIQYYNGEERAKGNILERFSAQQFPDLHSELNLSSLELGDSALYFCASSERVTGREQYFGPGTRLTVT.

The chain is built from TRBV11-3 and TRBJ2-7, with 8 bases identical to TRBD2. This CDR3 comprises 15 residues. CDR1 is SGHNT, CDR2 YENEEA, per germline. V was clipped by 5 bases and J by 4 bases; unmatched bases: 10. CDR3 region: CASSPQREMDYEQYF. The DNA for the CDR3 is TGTGCCAGCAGCCCCCAGCGGGAGATGGATTACGAGCAGTACTTC.

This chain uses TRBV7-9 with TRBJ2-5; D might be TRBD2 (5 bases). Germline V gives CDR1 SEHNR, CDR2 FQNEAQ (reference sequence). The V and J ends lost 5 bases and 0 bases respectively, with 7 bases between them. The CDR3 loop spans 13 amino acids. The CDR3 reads CASSPSNQETQYF. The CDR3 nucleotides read TGTGCCAGCAGCCCTAGCAACCAAGAGACCCAGTACTTC.